This T cell receptor (beta chain) was identified during a study of siplizumab effects on memory and regulatory T cells (dated by TCRdb to the late 2010s). In terms of the full investigation: Across 8 or 9 responder-stimulator pairs, paired mixed lymphocyte reactions were conducted with siplizumab at approximately 1 ug/mL and without drug. The effect of the anti-CD2 antibody siplizumab on alloreactive T-cell subsets was examined in allogeneic mixed lymphocyte reactions constructed from human PBMCs. The investigation overall reported the following: About 80-96% of proliferating CD4+ or CD8+ clones could not be given a naive or memory phenotype. Among mappable alloreactive CD4+ clones, the Treg-derived fraction averaged around 63% with siplizumab versus approximately 27% in control reactions. Because sequences below about 10^-5 frequency were poorly captured, only a minor fraction of alloreactive clones could be mapped to unstimulated subsets. Unstimulated naive T cells appeared to be more diverse than memory T cells, and naive cells seemed to make a substantial contribution to the alloresponse. The cumulative frequency of alloreactive sequences traceable to unstimulated CD4+ memory T cells was significantly reduced by siplizumab. Whether proliferating Tregs from siplizumab cultures were suppressive was not functionally confirmed.

Mixed lymphocyte reaction cells were cocultured at 37°C for more than 5 days. Responder PBMCs were labelled with CFSE and stimulator PBMCs with Violet Dye, then combined at a 1:1 ratio. Sorted unstimulated T cells, along with proliferating T cells recovered from mixed lymphocyte reactions, underwent TCRbeta CDR3 sequencing. Fresh whole blood from over 8 HLA-typed healthy donors was used to isolate PBMCs. After the mixed lymphocyte reaction, proliferating CFSE-low responder T cells were FACS-sorted for TCR sequencing. This clone qualifies as medium-sized (0.01 to 0.1%). The antigen this receptor binds is unknown. Per-nucleotide qualities are absent, and no much larger clonotype sits a single base away. The identical CDR3 is also encoded by other nucleotide sequences in the sample. Preparation of the library involved the immunoSEQ multiplex PCR assay. Approximately 10^5 TCR templates per sample were assayed by the deep sequencing platform. Genomic DNA extracted from sorted T cells was the material used for TCRbeta CDR3 sequencing. The source study handled its data this way. Clonal analysis of TCRbeta CDR3 data was done in the R programming language. Alloreactive CD4+ and CD8+ clones were identified by comparing unstimulated samples to CFSE-low samples taken after the reaction. Regulatory or non-regulatory origin was assigned to alloreactive CD4+ clones by matching of sequences to sorted unstimulated Treg and non-Treg repertoires. As stored in TCRdb, this immuneACCESS dataset retains in-frame rearrangements with V and J assigned. A fraction of the clones does not appear; measured against another copy, unresolved V genes explain less than half of the discrepancy, and the remainder lacks a known reason. From that table come the V and J calls and clone size; the DNA was used to work out D and trimming. This sample gives some 9,900 clones in total; around 40% of them show up just once. About 10% of the sample belongs to the ten largest clones.

The clonotype originates from a human donor in good health; the cells came from an allogeneic mixed lymphocyte reaction. Material for sequencing was CFSE-low (dividing) CD8+ T cells sorted from an allogeneic mixed lymphocyte reaction.

The sequenced DNA: TGCGCCAGCAGCCAAGATCTGGGCGGGAATGAGCAGTTCTTC. Translated, it reads CASSQDLGGNEQFF. The sequence links TRBV4-3 to TRBJ2-1; a tentative D match to TRBD2 spans 5 bases. The trim is 0 bases for V and 7 bases for J, with a gap of 10 bases between the germline ends. Spanning cysteine to phenylalanine, the CDR3 consists of 14 amino acids. Of all the DNA, just the CDR3 is kept, 42 bases in frame from base 1. The germline V gene gives CDR1 as LGHNA and CDR2 as YSLEER.